This TCR beta chain came from a study of blood T cell repertoires in COVID-19. Study-wide background: The study drew acute and convalescent COVID-19 samples from the United States, Italy and Spain.

Trimming left V 1 base short and J 7 bases short, with 13 bases between. The germline V gene encodes CDR1 LNHNV and CDR2 YYDKDF (reference sequence). This CDR3 is 15 amino acids long. In this sample, this clone turned up once. The repertoire was sequenced with immunoSEQ multiplex PCR; TCRdb's copy has only in-frame clones and lacks some. The sample holds roughly 82,000 clones, approximately 78% seen once. The sample taken for sequencing was peripheral blood. The rearrangement uses TRBV15 and TRBJ2-2, with D maybe TRBD2 (6 bases). The sequence was collected from a man between 60 and 70 years old with acute or convalescent COVID-19. CDR3 DNA: TGTGCCACCAGCAGAGTAGGAGGGCGAAACGGGGAGCTGTTTTTT. This gives the protein CATSRVGGRNGELFF. Full variable domain (outside the CDR3, taken from reference TRBV15 and TRBJ2-2): DAMVIQNPRYQVTQFGKPVTLSCSQTLNHNVMYWYQQKSSQAPKLLFHYYDKDFNNEADTPDNFQSRRPNTSFCFLDIRSPGLGDTAMYLCATSRVGGRNGELFFGEGSRLTVL.